This T cell receptor beta chain originates from a study of blood T cell repertoires in COVID-19. Study-level information: Samples representing acute and convalescent COVID-19 were sourced from the United States, Italy and Spain.

Assay used: immunoSEQ multiplex PCR; TCRdb lists only in-frame clones, some missing. Of about 400,000 clones detected, approximately 86% appear once; the ten largest clones hold 2.5% to 3.5%. Notes on this clone: It is unclear where the CDR3 begins or ends on the DNA, so no DNA is shown, and the CDR3 is as TCRdb lists it.

Inclusive of both ends, the CDR3 amounts to 17 amino acids. CDR1 is LNHNV and CDR2 is YYDKDF in the germline V gene (reference sequence). Specimen: peripheral blood. The chain uses TRBV15 and TRBJ2-2; the table's D call of TRBD2 was not tested on the DNA. The clonotype originates from a human donor in a cohort sampled during active COVID-19. The CDR3 reads CATFLAGEGLRAGELFF.